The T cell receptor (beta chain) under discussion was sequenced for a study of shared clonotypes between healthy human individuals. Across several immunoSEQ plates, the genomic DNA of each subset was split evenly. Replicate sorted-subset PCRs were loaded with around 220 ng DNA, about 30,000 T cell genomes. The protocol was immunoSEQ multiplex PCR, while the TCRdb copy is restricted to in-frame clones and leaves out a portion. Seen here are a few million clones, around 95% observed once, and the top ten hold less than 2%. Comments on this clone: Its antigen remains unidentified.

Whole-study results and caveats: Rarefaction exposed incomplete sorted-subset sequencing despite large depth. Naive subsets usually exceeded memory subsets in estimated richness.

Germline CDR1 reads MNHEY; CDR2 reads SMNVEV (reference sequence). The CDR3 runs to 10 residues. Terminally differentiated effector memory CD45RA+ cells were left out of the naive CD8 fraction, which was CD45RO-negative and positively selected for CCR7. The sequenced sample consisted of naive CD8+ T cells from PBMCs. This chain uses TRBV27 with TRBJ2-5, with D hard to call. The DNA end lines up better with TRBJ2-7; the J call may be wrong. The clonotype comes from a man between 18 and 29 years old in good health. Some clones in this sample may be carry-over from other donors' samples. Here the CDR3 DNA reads TGTGCCAGCAGTTCCTACGAGCAGTACTTC. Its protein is CASSSYEQYF.